This T cell receptor (beta chain) appears in the sequencing data of a study of CD8 T cells in Susac syndrome. The J segment lost 3 bases and the V segment lost 0 bases, leaving 6 bases of the junction unmatched. Germline V gene lookup returns CDR1 MNHEY and CDR2 SVGAGI. There are 18 residues in the CDR3. RNA was extracted with the RNeasy kit, and a quantity of about 0.45 to 1 ug was reverse transcribed using random hexamers. A single record per CDR3 protein comes from TCRdb applying MiXCR to the immunoSEQ multiplex PCR reads. This sample has some 160,000 distinct CDR3 sequences, with around 95% found just once.

The source material was CD4+ T cells from PBMCs. The chain couples TRBV6-5 to TRBJ2-2; 11 nucleotides agree with TRBD2. The receptor's source is a human donor with Susac syndrome. As DNA, the CDR3 is TGTGCCAGCAGTTACTCTCAGACTAGCGGGATCTACACCGGGGAGCTGTTTTTT. It specifies CASSYSQTSGIYTGELFF.